The entry that follows covers one T cell receptor beta chain sequence. The data stem from a study of blood T cell repertoires in COVID-19. Across the study: Acute and convalescent COVID-19 samples came from the United States, Italy and Spain. PBMCs, B-cell-depleted T cells, or T cells provided the cDNA or gDNA that made up the material.

In the study's own analysis: Scientists estimated how many nucleated cells there were by amplifying reference gene primers. Assay used: immunoSEQ multiplex PCR; TCRdb lists only in-frame clones, some missing. V and J calls and clone size follow that table, whereas D and trimming were derived from the DNA. The profile shows fewer than 250,000 clones, around four fifths of them singletons. Sequenced: peripheral blood. The sequence was collected from a woman between 40 and 55 years old with active or convalescent COVID-19.

DNA for the CDR3: TGTGCCAGCAGTCTGGGACGGGGGGGCCGAATGGGGCAAGAGACCCAGTACTTC. Encoded protein: CASSLGRGGRMGQETQYF. The J gene is TRBJ2-5, the V gene TRBV28; TRBD2 matches at 8 bases. The CDR3 loop spans 18 amino acids. CDR1 and CDR2 from the germline V gene are MDHEN and SYDVKM. The ends lost 5 bases at V and 2 bases at J; junction bases unmatched: 16.